Below are 30 T cell receptor beta chains sequenced from a single sample in a study of CD8 T cells in ankylosing spondylitis. Study-wide results and caveats: A motif in TCR beta, a set of eight highly homologous variants, appeared characteristic of ankylosing spondylitis blood.

TCRdb re-called the 5' RACE reads through MiXCR, storing one row per CDR3 protein. There are around 490,000 distinct CDR3 sequences in the sample; under 5.5% occur only once, and under 4.5% lies in the top ten. For these TCRs, the target antigens are not known. The sample was blood, either unsorted or a sorted T cell fraction (not recorded which). The receptors here all came from a male donor with ankylosing spondylitis.

This clonotype was seen many times. The rearrangement joins TRBV20-1 to TRBJ2-7; D is unclear. Germline CDR1 is DFQATT and CDR2 is SNEGSKA (reference sequence). Trimming stripped 0 bases from V and 4 bases from J, with 13 bases between. The CDR3 covers 14 residues. This chain's CDR3 is CSARDYNGLYEQYF. The CDR3, as DNA: TGCAGTGCTAGAGATTATAACGGCCTATACGAGCAGTACTTC.

This clonotype was recorded many times. The chain uses TRBV20-1 and TRBJ1-1, with D possibly matching TRBD1 (6 bases). Trimming took 4 bases from V and 0 from J, leaving 12 bases between them. The CDR3 covers 14 residues. Germline CDR1 reads DFQATT; CDR2 reads SNEGSKA (reference sequence). The CDR3, as DNA: TGCAGTGCTATGACGGACAGCCTGAACACTGAAGCTTTCTTT. As protein: CSAMTDSLNTEAFF.

Many counts were recorded for this clonotype. The J gene is TRBJ1-2, the V gene TRBV9; D might be TRBD1 (6 bases). The CDR3 has 15 residues. From germline, CDR1 is SGDLS and CDR2 YYNGEE. The V end was cut by 4 bases, the J end by 1 base, with 14 bases between. The CDR3 loop is CASSSYGGLNYGYTF. CDR3 DNA: TGTGCCAGCAGCTCCTATGGGGGCCTTAACTATGGCTACACCTTC.

This clonotype was recorded once. The genes are TRBV4-3 and TRBJ2-7, with D possibly TRBD1 on 5 matching bases. V dropped 4 bases and J dropped 5 bases, with 15 bases sitting between them. The germline gives CDR1 LGHNA, CDR2 YSLEER. There are 14 residues in the CDR3. CDR3 coding DNA: TGCGCCAGCAGCCCGCTAGGGGTTCCCGACGAGCAGTACTTC. This translates into CASSPLGVPDEQYF.

This clonotype appeared many times. V usage is TRBV4-2 and J usage is TRBJ2-7, with TRBD1 matching 8 bases. Per germline, CDR1 LGHNA and CDR2 YNFKEQ. V lost 1 base to trimming and J lost 6 bases; unmatched junction nucleotides: 5. CDR3 size: 14 residues. CDR3 loop: CASSQGPTGGEQYF. In nucleotides, the CDR3 is TGTGCCAGCAGCCAAGGCCCCACAGGGGGCGAGCAGTACTTC.

The table lists this clonotype with many counts. Here the CDR3 DNA reads TGTGCCAGCAGCGCCCAACAGGGCGCCTCCTTCTATGGCTACACCTTC. Amino acids: CASSAQQGASFYGYTF. This chain uses TRBV7-2 with TRBJ1-2; tentatively, D is TRBD1 (6 bases). There are 16 residues in the CDR3. Germline CDR1 SGHTA, CDR2 FQGNSA. The ends were cut back, 5 bases at V and 4 bases at J, with 20 bases in the middle.

This clonotype has a count of ten or more. The V and J genes are TRBV18 and TRBJ2-6; a possible D gene is TRBD1 (5 bases). The CDR3 length is 15 residues. Trimming took 5 bases from V and 1 from J, leaving 9 bases between them. Germline V gene sequence: CDR1 KGHSH, CDR2 LQKENI. The CDR3 nucleotides are TGTGCCAGCTCATCCAGGGAATCTGGGGCCAACGTCCTGACTTTC. Protein product: CASSSRESGANVLTF.

This clonotype was observed at least ten times. The chain has TRBV4-2 and TRBJ1-1; D gene unclear. V dropped 3 bases and J dropped 4 bases, with 18 bases sitting between them. Germline V CDR1 and CDR2: LGHNA, YNFKEQ. This CDR3 spans 16 amino acids. The CDR3 protein is CASSQAPTVVGTEAFF. DNA for the CDR3: TGTGCCAGCAGCCAGGCTCCCACCGTGGTGGGCACTGAAGCTTTCTTT.

This clonotype was counted many times. V and J are TRBV6-5 and TRBJ2-3; 7 bases are a match to TRBD2. The CDR3 loop spans 15 amino acids. V shed 0 bases, J shed 6 bases, and the junction held 6 bases outside the gene matches. The germline V gene has CDR1 MNHEY and CDR2 SVGAGI. The CDR3 loop is CASSYSRREGDTQYF. CDR3 in DNA: TGTGCCAGCAGTTACTCGAGGAGGGAGGGTGATACGCAGTATTTT.

This clonotype was found many times. This chain connects TRBV5-1 to TRBJ1-3, with D possibly TRBD1 on 5 matching bases. Trimming stripped 4 bases from V and 0 bases from J, with 11 bases between. The CDR3 runs 15 residues. CDR1 SGHRS and CDR2 YFSETQ come from the germline V gene. In DNA form, the CDR3 reads TGCGCCAGCAGCACGGGACCCTCCTCTGGAAACACCATATATTTT. It yields the protein CASSTGPSSGNTIYF. Based on the CDR3 plus reference TRBV5-1 and TRBJ1-3, the full variable domain is KAGVTQTPRYLIKTRGQQVTLSCSPISGHRSVSWYQQTPGQGLQFLFEYFSETQRNKGNFPGRFSGRQFSNSRSEMNVSTLELGDSALYLCASSTGPSSGNTIYFGEGSWLTVV.

The table lists this clonotype with many counts. The rearrangement uses TRBV18 and TRBJ1-1; weak D call: TRBD1 (5 bases). This CDR3 has 15 residues. Germline loops: CDR1 KGHSH, CDR2 LQKENI. Trimming cost V 4 bases and J 7 bases, with 19 bases left between them. In DNA form, the CDR3 reads TGTGCCAGCTCACTCCCGGGGGGTCGGAAGGGTGAAGCTTTCTTT. This encodes CASSLPGGRKGEAFF.

This clonotype was seen at least ten times. The rearrangement uses TRBV5-1 and TRBJ2-3; 7 bases line up with TRBD1. The CDR3 runs 16 residues. V dropped 4 bases and J dropped 0; count of bases not matched to a gene: 8. CDR1 SGHRS and CDR2 YFSETQ come from the germline V gene. The CDR3 DNA sequence: TGCGCCAGCAGCATCCCGACAGGGATTAGCACAGATACGCAGTATTTT. Its protein product is CASSIPTGISTDTQYF.

The chain links TRBV3-1 to TRBJ2-7, with 10 bases identical to TRBD2. The V gene's germline CDR1 is LGHDT and CDR2 YNNKEL (reference sequence). The CDR3 totals 19 residues. The J segment lost 3 bases and the V segment lost 1 base, leaving 15 bases of the junction unmatched. The CDR3 is CASSQVGWLAGERSYEQYF. CDR3 bases: TGTGCCAGCAGCCAAGTGGGCTGGCTAGCGGGAGAGAGAAGCTACGAGCAGTACTTC.

This clonotype was picked up many times. The chain joins TRBV10-2 to TRBJ1-3, with no clear D. Trimming shortened V by 4 bases and J by 4 bases, and 8 bases separated the two germline ends. CDR3 length: 13 amino acids. Germline CDR1 reads WSHSY; CDR2 reads SAAADI. CDR3 sequence reads: CASSGTIGNTIYF. CDR3 DNA sequence: TGCGCCAGCAGTGGGACGATCGGAAACACCATATATTTT.

The J gene is TRBJ2-2, the V gene TRBV7-4; TRBD2 aligns across 8 bases. V shed 11 bases, J shed 10 bases, and the junction held 12 bases outside the gene matches. This CDR3 region has 13 residues. The germline V gene has CDR1 SGHVT and CDR2 SQSDAQ. CDR3 residues: CASGGGITQELFF. The CDR3 coding sequence is TGTGCCTCCGGGGGGGGGATCACCCAGGAGCTGTTTTTT.

This clonotype was observed at least ten times. The chain employs TRBV6-2 or TRBV6-3 and TRBJ2-1; D is ambiguous. From germline, CDR1 is MNHEY and CDR2 SVGEGT. V was pared by 7 bases and J by 2 bases, with 12 bases between. CDR3 length: 14 residues. The DNA for the CDR3 is TGTGCCAGCAAACTAAGGCTCCCCTACAATGAGCAGTTCTTC. It codes for CASKLRLPYNEQFF.

The chain joins TRBV20-1 to TRBJ2-2; D is undetermined. This CDR3 is built from 14 residues. V gave up 4 bases and J gave up 6 bases, with 15 bases separating them. Germline CDR1 DFQATT, CDR2 SNEGSKA (reference sequence). The CDR3 nucleotides are TGCAGTGCTAAGACGGACCCGGCGGCCGGGGAGCTGTTTTTT. The encoded protein is CSAKTDPAAGELFF.

This clonotype was seen ten or more times. The chain couples TRBV7-2 to TRBJ1-5; D is undetermined. CDR1 is SGHTA, CDR2 FQGNSA, per germline. With 1 base removed from V and 6 bases from J, the gap between germline ends came to 10 bases. There are 14 residues in the CDR3. CDR3 protein: CASSLGGLSQPQHF. The DNA for the CDR3 is TGTGCCAGCAGCTTAGGTGGGTTGAGTCAGCCCCAGCATTTT.

There are many counts of this clonotype. The rearrangement joins TRBV6-2 or TRBV6-3 to TRBJ2-7, with no clear D. CDR1 is MNHEY, CDR2 SVGEGT, per germline. The V end lost 6 bases, the J end lost 4 bases, and 7 bases lay between the germline ends. The CDR3 is 11 amino acids. The CDR3 region is CASRSAYEQYF. The CDR3 nucleotides are TGTGCCAGCAGATCGGCTTACGAGCAGTACTTC.

This clonotype was seen ten or more times. The J gene is TRBJ1-1, the V gene TRBV9, with D unclear. The V and J ends lost 0 bases and 3 bases respectively, with 6 bases between them. The CDR3 has 13 residues. Germline V gives CDR1 SGDLS, CDR2 YYNGEE. CDR3 in amino acids: CASSVEKDTEAFF. CDR3 sequence (DNA): TGTGCCAGCAGCGTAGAAAAGGACACTGAAGCTTTCTTT.

A few counts support this clonotype. This chain joins TRBV7-9 and TRBJ1-6, with D unclear. V lost 1 base and J 9 bases, leaving 10 bases between the germline ends. CDR3 size: 14 residues. CDR1 is SEHNR and CDR2 is FQNEAQ in the germline V gene (reference sequence). The CDR3 DNA is TGTGCCAGCAGCTTAGGTCGGTGGGGTTCACCCCTCCACTTT. Translating gives CASSLGRWGSPLHF.

This clonotype was observed at least ten times. The chain uses TRBV29-1 and TRBJ2-3, with D maybe TRBD1 (5 bases). The V gene lost 6 bases and the J gene lost 1 base, with 14 bases spanning the gap. CDR3 length: 14 residues. Germline assignment: CDR1 SQVTM and CDR2 ANQGSEA. The CDR3 spells CSVPQGYGTDTQYF. DNA of the CDR3: TGCAGCGTCCCCCAGGGTTACGGCACAGATACGCAGTATTTT.

Ten or more counts support this clonotype. CDR3 sequence: CASSGGTGYTGELFF. The CDR3 region has the DNA TGCGCCAGCAGCGGCGGGACAGGGTACACCGGGGAGCTGTTTTTT. This chain joins TRBV5-1 and TRBJ2-2; 9 positions agree with TRBD1. From germline, CDR1 is SGHRS and CDR2 YFSETQ. The CDR3 totals 15 residues. The ends lost 4 bases at V and 3 bases at J; junction bases unmatched: 4.

This clonotype was seen at least ten times. This chain joins TRBV20-1 and TRBJ2-5; the match to TRBD1 covers 7 bases. This CDR3 has 15 amino acids. With V trimmed by 1 base and J by 0 bases, 5 bases remained unmatched. CDR1 and CDR2 from the germline V gene are DFQATT and SNEGSKA (reference sequence). The CDR3 DNA is TGCAGTGCTAGAGGGCAGGGACAGCACCAAGAGACCCAGTACTTC. Protein sequence: CSARGQGQHQETQYF.

Many counts were recorded for this clonotype. The chain recombines TRBV20-1 with TRBJ2-3; maybe TRBD2 (5 bases). Germline values: CDR1 DFQATT, CDR2 SNEGSKA (reference sequence). This CDR3 region has 12 residues. Trimming took off 5 bases at V and 3 bases at J, with 9 bases between the two ends. The CDR3 DNA reads TGCAGTGCTGGCCGGGGAACAGATACGCAGTATTTT. It specifies CSAGRGTDTQYF.

This clonotype was seen only a few times. This CDR3 reads CASSFFLGTSSTDTQYF. The DNA of the CDR3 is TGTGCCAGCAGTTTCTTTTTGGGGACATCTAGCACAGATACGCAGTATTTT. The gene calls are TRBV12-3 or TRBV12-4 and TRBJ2-3, with a weak D call TRBD1 (6 bases). The CDR3 has 17 amino acids. The ends were cut back, 3 bases at V and 0 bases at J, with 16 bases in the middle.

In its sample, this clonotype was seen many times. The CDR3, as DNA: TGCAGCGTCCGGGGAAATAGGGAAAAACTGTTTTTT. This sequence encodes CSVRGNREKLFF. The V call is TRBV29-1, the J call TRBJ1-4; D is undetermined. The ends were cut back, 6 bases at V and 8 bases at J, with 13 bases in the middle. Germline CDR1 and CDR2: SQVTM and ANQGSEA. The CDR3 has 12 residues.

This clonotype was picked up a small number of times. The J gene is TRBJ2-1, the V gene TRBV7-2; the D gene is possibly TRBD1 (6 bases). The CDR3 covers 15 residues. Trimming shortened V by 5 bases and J by 3 bases, and 14 bases separated the two germline ends. CDR1 is SGHTA and CDR2 is FQGNSA in the germline V gene. The DNA of the CDR3 is TGTGCCAGCAGCGTAGACCGGGACATCTACAATGAGCAGTTCTTC. As protein: CASSVDRDIYNEQFF.

This clonotype was observed many times. The chain has TRBV29-1 and TRBJ2-7, with D maybe TRBD2 (6 bases). Trimming took off 6 bases at V and 7 bases at J, with 13 bases between the two ends. Germline values: CDR1 SQVTM, CDR2 ANQGSEA. This CDR3 spans 11 amino acids. The CDR3 sequence is CSVELASEQYF. For the CDR3, the DNA is TGCAGCGTGGAACTAGCTAGTGAGCAGTACTTC.

This clonotype appeared a few times. The chain employs TRBV6-5 and TRBJ2-4; 10 bases agree with TRBD2. Germline V gene data show CDR1 as MNHEY and CDR2 as SVGAGI. Losses at the gene ends were 2 bases for V and 3 bases for J; bases not matched to a gene: 13. The CDR3 totals 19 residues. CDR3 coding DNA: TGTGCCAGCAGTTACCAGACTTCTAGCGGGGGCAACCGCAAAAACATTCAGTACTTC. Residues: CASSYQTSSGGNRKNIQYF.